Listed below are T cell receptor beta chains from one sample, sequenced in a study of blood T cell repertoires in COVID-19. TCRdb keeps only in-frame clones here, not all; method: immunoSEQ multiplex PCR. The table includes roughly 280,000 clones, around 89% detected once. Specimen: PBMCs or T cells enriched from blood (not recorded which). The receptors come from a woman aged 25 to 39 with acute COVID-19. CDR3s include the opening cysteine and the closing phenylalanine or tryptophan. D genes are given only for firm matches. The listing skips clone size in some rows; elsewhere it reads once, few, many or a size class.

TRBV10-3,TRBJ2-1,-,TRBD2,TGTGCCATCAGTGTCCAGCGGGAGAATGAGCAGTTCTTC,CAISVQRENEQFF
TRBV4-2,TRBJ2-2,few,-,TGTGCCAGCAGCCAAGTTGTAGTCGGGGAGCTGTTTTTT,CASSQVVVGELFF
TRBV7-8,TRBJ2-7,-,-,TGTGCCAGCAGCCCCGGACTACTACTCTACGAGCAGTACTTC,CASSPGLLLYEQYF
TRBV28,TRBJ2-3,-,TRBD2,TGTGCCAGCAGTTATAGCGGGAGACGGACAGATACGCAGTATTTT,CASSYSGRRTDTQYF
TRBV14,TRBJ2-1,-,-,TGTGCCAGCAGCCAAGATGGGACATTAGAGCAGTTCTTC,CASSQDGTLEQFF
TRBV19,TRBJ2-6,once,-,TGTGCCAGTTACAAGTCTGGGGCCAACGTCCTGACTTTC,CASYKSGANVLTF
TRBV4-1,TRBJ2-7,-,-,TGCGCCAGCAGCCAAGGCTCAGGGTCCTACGAGCAGTACTTC,CASSQGSGSYEQYF
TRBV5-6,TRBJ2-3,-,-,TGTGCCAGCAAAGCGGTAACTAGCACAGATACGCAGTATTTT,CASKAVTSTDTQYF
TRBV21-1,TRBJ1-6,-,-,TGTGCCAGCAGCAAACCCCTTGAAGCGCGGTCACCCCTCCACTTT,CASSKPLEARSPLHF
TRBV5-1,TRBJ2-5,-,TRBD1,TGCGCCAGCCGCGGAAACACAGGGGAAGAGACCCAGTACTTC,CASRGNTGEETQYF
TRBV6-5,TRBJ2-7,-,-,TGTGCCAGCAGTTATAGCGTACCTCCTTACGAGCAGTACTTC,CASSYSVPPYEQYF
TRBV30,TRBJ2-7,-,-,TGTGCCTGGATAGAGACCTACGAGCAGTACTTC,CAWIETYEQYF
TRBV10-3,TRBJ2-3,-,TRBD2,TGTGCCACGTCTGGTGAGGTAGCGGGAGGTCGGAATACGCAGTATTTT,CATSGEVAGGRNTQYF
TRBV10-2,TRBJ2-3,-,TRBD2,TGCGCCAGCAGCCGGACTAGCGGGAACACAGATACGCAGTATTTT,CASSRTSGNTDTQYF
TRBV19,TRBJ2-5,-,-,TGTGCCAGTAGTATGGAACAGGAGACCCAGTACTTC,CASSMEQETQYF
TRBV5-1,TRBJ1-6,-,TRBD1,TGCGCCAGCAGCTTGGGCTCGACAGGGGCTAATTCACCCCTCCACTTT,CASSLGSTGANSPLHF
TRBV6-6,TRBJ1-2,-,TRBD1,TGTGCCAGCAGTCGGACAGGGGGCATCTATGGCTACACCTTC,CASSRTGGIYGYTF
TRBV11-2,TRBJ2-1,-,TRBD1,TGTGCCAGCAGCTCGGGACAGTTTAATGAGCAGTTCTTC,CASSSGQFNEQFF
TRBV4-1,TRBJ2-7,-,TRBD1,TGCGCCAGCAGTTCCCTTGGGACAGGGGGCCCCTACGAGCAGTACTTC,CASSSLGTGGPYEQYF
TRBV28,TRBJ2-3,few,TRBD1,TGTGCCAGCGCTGGCGTGGGACAGGGGTACGCAGATACGCAGTATTTT,CASAGVGQGYADTQYF
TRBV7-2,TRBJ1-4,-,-,TGTGCCAGCAACGTGGCGGGGACTGAAAAACTGTTTTTT,CASNVAGTEKLFF
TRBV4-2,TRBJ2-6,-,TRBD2,TGTGCCAGCAGCCTCCGGTCGGTGACAGACCTAGCGGGAGGGCCCTCTGGGGCCAACGTCCTGACTTTC,CASSLRSVTDLAGGPSGANVLTF
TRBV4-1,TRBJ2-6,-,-,TGCGCCAGCAGCCAAGATTCACGGGACTCTGGGGCCAACGTCCTGACTTTC,CASSQDSRDSGANVLTF
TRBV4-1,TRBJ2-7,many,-,TGCGCCAGCAGCCAGGAGTACCTAGCCACTCTCTACGAGCAGTACTTC,CASSQEYLATLYEQYF
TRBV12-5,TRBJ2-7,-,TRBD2,TGTGCTAGTGGTTGCCCTACTAGCGAGAGCTCCTACGAGCAGTACTTC,CASGCPTSESSYEQYF
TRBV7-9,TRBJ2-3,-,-,TGTGCCAGCAACGGGTTTGGAGATACGCAGTATTTT,CASNGFGDTQYF
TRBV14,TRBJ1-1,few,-,TGTGCCAGCAGCATCAGCGGCTTTGAAGCTTTCTTT,CASSISGFEAFF
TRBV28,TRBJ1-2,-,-,TGTGCCAGCAGTTCCCCACCCGTGACAGTCGATGGCTACACCTTC,CASSSPPVTVDGYTF
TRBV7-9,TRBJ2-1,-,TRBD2,TGTGCCAGCAGCCGGGGACTAGCGGAGCTATCATACAATGAGCAGTTCTTC,CASSRGLAELSYNEQFF
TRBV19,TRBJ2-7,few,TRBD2,TGTGCCACCACCCCTAGCGGGTTGCCGTACGAGCAGTACTTC,CATTPSGLPYEQYF
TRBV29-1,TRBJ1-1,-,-,TGCAGCGTTGATAGGGGGAAACCAGTCAGCGCTGAAGCTTTCTTT,CSVDRGKPVSAEAFF
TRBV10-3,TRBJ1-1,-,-,TGTGCCATCAGTTTAGAGGGGGTCACTGAAGCTTTCTTT,CAISLEGVTEAFF
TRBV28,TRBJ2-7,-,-,TGTGCCGCAGGGAATACCTACGAGCAGTACTTC,CAAGNTYEQYF
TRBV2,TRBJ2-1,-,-,TGTGCCAGCAGTGACCAGACAGGAGCGTCTGAGCAGTTCTTC,CASSDQTGASEQFF
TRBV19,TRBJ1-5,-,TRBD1,TGTGCCAGTAGTGTTTCCGGGACAGGGCCCAATCAGCCCCAGCATTTT,CASSVSGTGPNQPQHF
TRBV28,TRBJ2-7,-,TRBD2,TGTGCCAGCAGCCCCGGGACTAGCGGTAACTACGAGCAGTACTTC,CASSPGTSGNYEQYF
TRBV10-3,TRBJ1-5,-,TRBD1,TGTGCCATCAGTACAGGGGACCCGAATCAGCCCCAGCATTTT,CAISTGDPNQPQHF
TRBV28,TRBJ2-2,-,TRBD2,TGTGCCAGCAGTTCACCCCGTCAGGCGGGAGAAATCGCCGGGGAGCTGTTTTTT,CASSSPRQAGEIAGELFF
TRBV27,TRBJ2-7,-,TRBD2,TGTGCCAGCAGTCCTCTAGCGGGAGGGTTGAGCGAGCAGTACTTC,CASSPLAGGLSEQYF
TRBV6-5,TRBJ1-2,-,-,TGTGCCAGCAGGGGTTCAGGGGCAGGGGCCCGGGGCTACACCTTC,CASRGSGAGARGYTF
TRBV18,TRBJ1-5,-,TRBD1,TGTGCCAGCTCACCACCGGGACAGGCGAGCAATCAGCCCCAGCATTTT,CASSPPGQASNQPQHF
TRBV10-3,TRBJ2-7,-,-,TGTGCCATCAGTGAGCTGTCGGAGGGTAGGTACGAGCAGTACTTC,CAISELSEGRYEQYF
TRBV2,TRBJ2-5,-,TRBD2,TGTGCCAGCAGTTGGCGGGAGGGAGGAGAGACCCAGTACTTC,CASSWREGGETQYF
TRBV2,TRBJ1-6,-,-,TGTGCCAGCAGCGAAGGGCCCTATAATTCACCCCTCCACTTT,CASSEGPYNSPLHF
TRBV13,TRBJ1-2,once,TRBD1,TGTGCCAGCAGCTCCCGGGACAGGGGCGAACTAAACTATGGCTACACCTTC,CASSSRDRGELNYGYTF
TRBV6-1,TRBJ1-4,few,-,TGTGCCAGCAGTGGTTCGATTGAGGACATTACTAATGAAAAACTGTTTTTT,CASSGSIEDITNEKLFF
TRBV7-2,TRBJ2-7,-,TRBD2,TGTGCCAGCAGCTTAGGTACTAGCGGGAGGGCGAGCTCCTACGAGCAGTACTTC,CASSLGTSGRASSYEQYF
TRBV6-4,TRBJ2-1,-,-,TGTGCCAGCAGTGAGGGCGGGGACCGAGACAATGAGCAGTTCTTC,CASSEGGDRDNEQFF
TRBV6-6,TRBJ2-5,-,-,TGTGCCAGCAGTTACTCCTCCGAGACCCAGTACTTC,CASSYSSETQYF